Presented here are 25 T cell receptor beta chains from one specimen sequenced in a study of cytomegalovirus exposure and HLA in healthy donors. PCR primers comprised 60 Vbeta and 13 Jbeta primers. TCRdb keeps only in-frame clones here, not all; method: immunoSEQ multiplex PCR. The sample consists of roughly 110,000 clones, roughly 72% of them appearing once. The source material was PBMCs. The receptors shown here come from a man aged 25-40 years in good health and CMV-seronegative.

The rearrangement uses TRBV9 and TRBJ2-7; 7 nucleotides line up with TRBD1. V was pared by 0 bases and J by 4 bases, with 4 bases of the junction left unmatched. The CDR3 covers 14 residues. Germline V gene sequence: CDR1 SGDLS, CDR2 YYNGEE. The CDR3 spells CASSVEQGMYEQYF. In DNA form, the CDR3 reads TGTGCCAGCAGCGTAGAACAGGGGATGTACGAGCAGTACTTC.

This rearrangement joins TRBV28 to TRBJ1-2, with no clear D. This CDR3 has 20 residues. V was pared by 2 bases and J by 2 bases, with 27 bases between. CDR1 is MDHEN and CDR2 is SYDVKM in the germline V gene. The CDR3 sequence: CASSLGSGGSGGYSNYGYTF. CDR3 in DNA: TGTGCCAGCAGTTTAGGGTCGGGTGGGAGTGGAGGGTACTCGAACTATGGCTACACCTTC.

The rearrangement joins TRBV6-6 to TRBJ2-4; TRBD2 aligns across 11 bases. Trimming removed 6 bases from V and 6 bases from J; junction bases left unmatched: 7. This CDR3 has 15 residues. Germline CDR1 reads MNHNY; CDR2 reads SVGAGI (reference sequence). CDR3 nucleotides: TGTGCCAGCAGAAGCCTAGCGGGGGGCACAAACATTCAGTACTTC. It is translated as CASRSLAGGTNIQYF.

This clone showed up just a few times. The chain uses TRBV30 and TRBJ1-4; no firm D call. Trimming left V 3 bases short and J 3 bases short, with 8 bases between. CDR3 size: 13 residues. The V gene's germline CDR1 is GTSNPN and CDR2 SVGIG (reference sequence). The CDR3 DNA reads as TGTGCCTGGAGGCAGTTCCCTAATGAAAAACTGTTTTTT. Translation gives CAWRQFPNEKLFF.

V is TRBV2 and J is TRBJ2-5; tentatively, D is TRBD2 (5 bases). Germline V gene lookup returns CDR1 SNHLY and CDR2 FYNNEI. This CDR3 spans 13 amino acids. With 8 bases removed from V and 5 bases from J, the gap between germline ends came to 15 bases. CDR3 in DNA: TGTGCCAGCGGTGCTAGCATGGGGGAGACCCAGTACTTC. Encoded protein: CASGASMGETQYF.

The chain carries TRBV2 and TRBJ2-1, with a possible D match to TRBD2 (6 bases). Germline V gene lookup returns CDR1 SNHLY and CDR2 FYNNEI. V lost 4 bases and J lost 6, with 13 bases in between. This CDR3 is 14 amino acids long. CDR3 DNA: TGTGCCAGCAGTGGGGGGACTGTGGTCAATGAGCAGTTCTTC. Protein product: CASSGGTVVNEQFF.

This clone was found a few times. This chain uses TRBV29-1 with TRBJ1-2; D gene uncertain. V dropped 0 bases and J dropped 4 bases, with 12 bases sitting between them. Germline V gives CDR1 SQVTM, CDR2 ANQGSEA. CDR3 size: 14 residues. DNA of the CDR3: TGCAGCGTTGAAGATGGTGACACCCTCTATGGCTACACCTTC. Its protein is CSVEDGDTLYGYTF.

There are a few counts of this clone. The chain combines TRBV2 with TRBJ2-1, with 7 positions matching TRBD1. With 0 bases clipped from V and 9 bases from J, the junction kept 2 bases outside the gene matches. The CDR3 runs to 13 residues. Germline loops: CDR1 SNHLY, CDR2 FYNNEI. CDR3 amino acids: CASSEAPGGEQFF. DNA of the CDR3: TGTGCCAGCAGTGAAGCCCCAGGGGGTGAGCAGTTCTTC. The whole variable domain, remainder taken from reference TRBV2 and TRBJ2-1, is EPEVTQTPSHQVTQMGQEVILRCVPISNHLYFYWYRQILGQKVEFLVSFYNNEISEKSEIFDDQFSVERPDGSNFTLKIRSTKLEDSAMYFCASSEAPGGEQFFGPGTRLTVL.

The chain carries TRBV5-1 and TRBJ1-3, with 8 nucleotides matching TRBD1. Germline V gene lookup returns CDR1 SGHRS and CDR2 YFSETQ. V dropped 5 bases and J dropped 0; count of bases not matched to a gene: 7. The CDR3 spans 16 residues. CDR3 DNA: TGCGCCAGCAGTACGACAGGGGCCTCCTCTGGAAACACCATATATTTT. Translation gives CASSTTGASSGNTIYF.

This sequence joins TRBV18 and TRBJ2-7; 7 nucleotides align to TRBD1. The CDR3 covers 15 residues. The germline CDR1 and CDR2 sequences are KGHSH and LQKENI. V shed 4 bases, J shed 1 base, and the junction held 7 bases outside the gene matches. DNA for the CDR3: TGTGCCAGCTCACAAGACACGGGACAGTCCTACGAGCAGTACTTC. This sequence encodes CASSQDTGQSYEQYF. Complete variable domain (other parts from reference TRBV18 and TRBJ2-7): NAGVMQNPRHLVRRRGQEARLRCSPMKGHSHVYWYRQLPEEGLKFMVYLQKENIIDESGMPKERFSAEFPKEGPSILRIQQVVRGDSAAYFCASSQDTGQSYEQYFGPGTRLTVT.

The chain links TRBV27 to TRBJ2-1, with 8 nucleotides matching TRBD1. Trimming at V came to 6 bases and at J to 5 bases, leaving 9 bases not matched to a gene. This CDR3 has 15 residues. Germline V lookup: CDR1 MNHEY, CDR2 SMNVEV (reference sequence). In DNA form, the CDR3 reads TGTGCCAGCAGCCTCAAAGACAGGGGAGACAATGAGCAGTTCTTC. This encodes CASSLKDRGDNEQFF.

CDR3 in amino acids: CASSPSGTGIYEQYF. The DNA for the CDR3 is TGTGCCAGCAGCCCCTCCGGGACAGGGATCTACGAGCAGTACTTC. V gene TRBV14 combines with J gene TRBJ2-7; 9 nucleotides match TRBD1. CDR3 length: 15 amino acids. The ends lost 4 bases at V and 3 bases at J; junction bases unmatched: 7. Germline V gene data show CDR1 as SGHDN and CDR2 as FVKESK.

V usage is TRBV28 and J usage is TRBJ2-5, with TRBD2 matching 12 bases. Germline CDR1 is MDHEN and CDR2 is SYDVKM. The CDR3 runs to 18 residues. Trimming removed 3 bases from V and 2 bases from J; junction bases left unmatched: 10. The CDR3 DNA reads as TGTGCCAGCAGTTTGTGGCTAGCGGGAGGGCCTCAGCAAGAGACCCAGTACTTC. Protein product: CASSLWLAGGPQQETQYF. Based on the CDR3 plus reference TRBV28 and TRBJ2-5, the full variable domain is DVKVTQSSRYLVKRTGEKVFLECVQDMDHENMFWYRQDPGLGLRLIYFSYDVKMKEKGDIPEGYSVSREKKERFSLILESASTNQTSMYLCASSLWLAGGPQQETQYFGPGTRLLVL.

The chain uses TRBV27 and TRBJ2-1; the D gene is possibly TRBD2 (5 bases). The germline V gene has CDR1 MNHEY and CDR2 SMNVEV (reference sequence). This CDR3 is built from 14 residues. Trimming cost V 3 bases and J 5 bases, with 11 bases left between them. CDR3: CASSFGLADNEQFF. The CDR3 DNA reads as TGTGCCAGCAGTTTTGGGCTAGCCGACAATGAGCAGTTCTTC.

The chain employs TRBV9 and TRBJ2-5, with 7 bases that match TRBD2. The CDR3 loop spans 15 amino acids. CDR1 and CDR2 from the germline V gene are SGDLS and YYNGEE. After removal of 0 bases from V and 1 base from J, the junction contained 3 bases not matched to a gene. DNA of the CDR3: TGTGCCAGCAGCGTAGGGACTAGAGCCCAAGAGACCCAGTACTTC. Its protein is CASSVGTRAQETQYF.

This clone was observed once. This sequence joins TRBV7-2 and TRBJ1-5; possibly TRBD1 for D (5 bases). V lost 3 bases and J lost 5, with 11 bases in between. The CDR3 is 14 amino acids. Germline values: CDR1 SGHTA, CDR2 FQGNSA. CDR3 protein: CASSFTWGDQPQHF. CDR3 DNA sequence: TGTGCCAGCAGCTTTACTTGGGGGGATCAGCCCCAGCATTTT.

The chain carries TRBV18 and TRBJ2-7, with 8 bases aligning to TRBD1. The CDR3 covers 15 residues. V lost 4 bases to trimming and J lost 0 bases; unmatched junction nucleotides: 5. Germline loops: CDR1 KGHSH, CDR2 LQKENI. The CDR3 DNA is TGTGCCAGCTCACAGACAGGGGACAGCTCCTACGAGCAGTACTTC. Translating gives CASSQTGDSSYEQYF.

J is TRBJ2-5 and V is TRBV5-1; D possibly corresponds to TRBD1 (6 bases). The V gene lost 1 base and the J gene lost 3 bases, with 10 bases spanning the gap. This CDR3 region has 14 residues. Germline values: CDR1 SGHRS, CDR2 YFSETQ. CDR3 region: CASSLMTGEETQYF. CDR3 coding DNA: TGCGCCAGCAGCTTGATGACAGGAGAAGAGACCCAGTACTTC.

The chain employs TRBV10-2 and TRBJ1-1; D is possibly TRBD1 (5 bases). This CDR3 has 11 residues. Looked up from germline, CDR1 is WSHSY and CDR2 is SAAADI. The ends were cut back, 8 bases at V and 4 bases at J, with 8 bases in the middle. The CDR3 region is CASGAFTEAFF. In nucleotides, the CDR3 is TGCGCCAGCGGGGCCTTCACTGAAGCTTTCTTT.

J is TRBJ2-3 and V is TRBV6-1, with D possibly matching TRBD2 (5 bases). Germline CDR1 MNHNS, CDR2 SASEGT. CDR3 length: 14 residues. Trimming stripped 5 bases from V and 2 bases from J, with 11 bases between. The CDR3: CASSPRLSTDTQYF. The CDR3 bases are TGTGCCAGCAGTCCCCGACTATCCACAGATACGCAGTATTTT.

This clone was seen more than once but under ten times. The V call is TRBV2, the J call TRBJ1-4; 9 bases agree with TRBD1. This CDR3 has 14 amino acids. The germline CDR1 and CDR2 sequences are SNHLY and FYNNEI. Losses at the gene ends were 7 bases for V and 4 bases for J; bases not matched to a gene: 4. The CDR3 region is CASTSDRGNEKLFF. For the CDR3, the DNA is TGTGCCAGCACTTCGGACAGGGGTAATGAAAAACTGTTTTTT.

Points on this clone: Germline and junction disagree at one end, which may indicate a read error. V and J are TRBV7-9 and TRBJ1-2; 8 nucleotides agree with TRBD1. Germline V gives CDR1 SEHNR, CDR2 FQNEAQ (reference sequence). The CDR3 length is 12 residues. Here the CDR3 reads CSSSLDRGGYTF. CDR3 in DNA: TGTTCCAGCAGCTTAGACAGGGGAGGCTACACCTTC.

The chain uses TRBV2 and TRBJ2-5; D may be TRBD2 (5 bases). This CDR3 contains 13 residues. V lost 2 bases to trimming and J lost 5 bases, with 9 bases between them. Germline CDR1 reads SNHLY; CDR2 reads FYNNEI. Here the CDR3 reads CASSELAGETQYF. The CDR3 DNA reads as TGTGCCAGCAGTGAACTAGCCGGTGAGACCCAGTACTTC.

V usage is TRBV29-1 and J usage is TRBJ1-5, with TRBD1 as a possible D gene (5 bases). The V end lost 4 bases, the J end lost 3 bases, and 10 bases lay between the germline ends. The CDR3 sequence is 13 residues long. Germline values: CDR1 SQVTM, CDR2 ANQGSEA. Here the CDR3 DNA reads TGCAGCGTTGGGGGGGTAAACAATCAGCCCCAGCATTTT. Translation: CSVGGVNNQPQHF.

This chain uses TRBV30 with TRBJ2-5, with D possibly being TRBD2 (6 bases). CDR3 length equals 12 residues. V lost 1 base and J lost 9, with 12 bases in between. The germline CDR1 and CDR2 sequences are GTSNPN and SVGIG (reference sequence). The CDR3 protein is CAWSAAWGAQYF. The CDR3 DNA reads TGTGCCTGGAGTGCCGCTTGGGGGGCCCAGTACTTC.